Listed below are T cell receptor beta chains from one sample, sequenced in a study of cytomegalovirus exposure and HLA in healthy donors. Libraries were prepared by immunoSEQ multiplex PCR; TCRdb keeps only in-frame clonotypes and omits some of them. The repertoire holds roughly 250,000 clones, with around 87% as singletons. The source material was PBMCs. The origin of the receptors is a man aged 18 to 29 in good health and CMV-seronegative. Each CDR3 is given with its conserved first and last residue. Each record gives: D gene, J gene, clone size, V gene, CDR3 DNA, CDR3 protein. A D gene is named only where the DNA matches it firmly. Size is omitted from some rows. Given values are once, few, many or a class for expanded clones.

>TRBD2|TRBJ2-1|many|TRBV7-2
TGTGCCAGCAGCTTAGGGGGGACTAGGAATGAGCAGTTCTTC
CASSLGGTRNEQFF
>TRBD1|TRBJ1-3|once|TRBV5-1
TGCGCCAGCAGCCCGACAGGGGGAAACACCATATATTTT
CASSPTGGNTIYF
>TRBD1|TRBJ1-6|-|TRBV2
TGTGCCAGCATGTTAGGGGGCGCGGGTTCACCCCTCCACTTT
CASMLGGAGSPLHF
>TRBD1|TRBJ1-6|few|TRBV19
TGTGCCAGTAGGCGACAGGGGGCGCTTACACCCCTCCACTTT
CASRRQGALTPLHF
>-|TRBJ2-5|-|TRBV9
TGTGCCAGCAGCGTAGGCATAGCGATGGAGACCCAGTACTTC
CASSVGIAMETQYF
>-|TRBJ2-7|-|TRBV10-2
TGCGCCAGCAGTGGACAGCTCTCCTACGAGCAGTACTTC
CASSGQLSYEQYF
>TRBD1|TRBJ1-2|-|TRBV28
TGTGCCAGCGGGGGGGGACAGGGGAACTATGGCTACACCTTC
CASGGGQGNYGYTF
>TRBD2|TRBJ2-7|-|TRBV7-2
TGTGCCAGCAGCTCCCATTACGGGGGGTCCTACGAGCAGTACTTC
CASSSHYGGSYEQYF
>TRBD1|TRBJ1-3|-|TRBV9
TGTGCCAGCAGCGACGGGACAGGGGCGTTCTCTGGAAACACCATATATTTT
CASSDGTGAFSGNTIYF
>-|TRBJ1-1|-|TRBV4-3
TGCGCCAGCAGCCACCAGCGCACTGAAGCTTTCTTT
CASSHQRTEAFF
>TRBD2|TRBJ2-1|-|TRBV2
TGTGCCAGCGGGCGGGAGGCCTCGAATGAGCAGTTCTTC
CASGREASNEQFF
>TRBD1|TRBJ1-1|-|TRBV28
TGTGCCAGCAGTTCATATGGGACAGCGAACACTGAAGCTTTCTTT
CASSSYGTANTEAFF
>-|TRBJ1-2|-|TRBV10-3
TGTGCCATCAGTGTTTCACAGGGCGCTGGAGGCTACACCTTC
CAISVSQGAGGYTF
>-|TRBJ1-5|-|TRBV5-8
TGTGCCAGCAGCTTGCGGGGGTGGGGACAGCCCCAGCATTTT
CASSLRGWGQPQHF
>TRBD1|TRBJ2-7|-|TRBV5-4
TGTGCCAGCAGCCTGGGACAGGTTACCTACGAGCAGTACTTC
CASSLGQVTYEQYF
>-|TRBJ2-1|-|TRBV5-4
TGTGCCAGCAGCTTAGGTAGCGGTGGCTACAATGAGCAGTTCTTC
CASSLGSGGYNEQFF
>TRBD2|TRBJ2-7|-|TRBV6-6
TGTGCCACGCGAGGGGGGGGACTAGGTTTATTCGAGCAGTACTTC
CATRGGGLGLFEQYF
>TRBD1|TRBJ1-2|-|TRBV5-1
TGCGCCAGCAGCTTGGGGACAGGGGCTTTTGGCTACACCTTC
CASSLGTGAFGYTF
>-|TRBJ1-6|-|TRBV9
TGTGCCAGCAGCGGGGAATACAGGGAAAGAAGTTCACCCCTCCACTTT
CASSGEYRERSSPLHF
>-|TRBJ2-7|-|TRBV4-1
TGCGCCAGCAGCCCTCAGACAGGCACTGGCTACGAGCAGTACTTC
CASSPQTGTGYEQYF
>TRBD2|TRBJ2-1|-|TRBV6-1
TGTGCCAGCAGTGAAGGACTAGCGGGAAACAATGAGCAGTTCTTC
CASSEGLAGNNEQFF
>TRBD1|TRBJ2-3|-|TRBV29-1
TGCAGCGTAGGGACAGCCTTCACAGATACGCAGTATTTT
CSVGTAFTDTQYF
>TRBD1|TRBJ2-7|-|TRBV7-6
TGTGCCAGCAGCGACGTCCGGGACAGGGTTTACGAGCAGTACTTC
CASSDVRDRVYEQYF
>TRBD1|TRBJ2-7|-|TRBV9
TGTGCCAGCAGCCAAGGACAGGGGGCCTACGAGCAGTACTTC
CASSQGQGAYEQYF
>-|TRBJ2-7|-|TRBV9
TGTGCCAGCAGCCCCCGAGAACAGACCTACGAGCAGTACTTC
CASSPREQTYEQYF
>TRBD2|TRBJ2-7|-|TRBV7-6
TGTGCCAGCAGCTTAGAGGCTAGCGGGGGACCCTACGAGCAGTACTTC
CASSLEASGGPYEQYF
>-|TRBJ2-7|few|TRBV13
TGTGCCAGCAGCTTTCGAACTCGTTACGAGCAGTACTTC
CASSFRTRYEQYF
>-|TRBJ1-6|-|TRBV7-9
TGTGCCAGCAGCTCAGGGTACAATTCACCCCTCCACTTT
CASSSGYNSPLHF
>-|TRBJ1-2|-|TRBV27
TGTGCCAGCAGTTTGTTTGCGGGGACGAAGGGCTACACCTTC
CASSLFAGTKGYTF
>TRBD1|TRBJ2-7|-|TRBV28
TGTGCCAGCAGTCAATGGGACAGAGGTCTCTACGCGTACTTC
CASSQWDRGLYAYF
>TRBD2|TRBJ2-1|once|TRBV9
TGTGCCACCGCGAGACTAGCGGGGGACAATGAGCAGTTCTTC
CATARLAGDNEQFF
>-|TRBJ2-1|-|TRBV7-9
TGTGCCAGCAGCTCCAGGTCTGAGCAGTTCTTC
CASSSRSEQFF
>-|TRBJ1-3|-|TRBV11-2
TGTGCCAGCAGCCGAGATTTCTCTGGAAACACCATATATTTT
CASSRDFSGNTIYF
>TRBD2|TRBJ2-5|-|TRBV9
TGTGCCAGCAGCGTAGCTGCGGGAGTAGGTGAGACCCAGTACTTC
CASSVAAGVGETQYF
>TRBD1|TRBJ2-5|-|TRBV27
TGTGCCAGCAGGTCACCGACAGGGCGAGAGACCCAGTACTTC
CASRSPTGRETQYF
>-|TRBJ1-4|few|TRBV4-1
TGCGCCAGCTCGAGTCGGACTAATGAAAAACTGTTTTTT
CASSSRTNEKLFF
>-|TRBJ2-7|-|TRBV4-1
TGCGCCAGCAGCCAAGATTGGGCAGGGCCCGAGCAGTACTTC
CASSQDWAGPEQYF
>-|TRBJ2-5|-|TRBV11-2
TGTGCCAGCAGCTTCTGGTCAGGGCAAGAGACCCAGTACTTC
CASSFWSGQETQYF
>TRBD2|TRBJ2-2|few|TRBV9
TGTGCCAGTGGCGGATGGTCTAGCGGTAATATGGAGCTGTTTTTT
CASGGWSSGNMELFF
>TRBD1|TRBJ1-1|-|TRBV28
TGTGCCAGCAAGGCCGGGACAGGGGGCTCGGCCAGTCGCGTAGCTTTCTTT
CASKAGTGGSASRVAFF
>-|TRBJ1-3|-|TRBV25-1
TGTGCCGTCGGGGCTGGAAACACCATATATTTT
CAVGAGNTIYF
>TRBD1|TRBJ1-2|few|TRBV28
TGTGCCAGCAGTCGACGGGACAGTCTGGGGGGCTACACCTTC
CASSRRDSLGGYTF
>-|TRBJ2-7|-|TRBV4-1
TGCGCCAGCAGCCAAGTAGAACGGGGATCCTACGAGCAGTACTTC
CASSQVERGSYEQYF
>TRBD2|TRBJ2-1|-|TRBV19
TGTGCCAGTAGTGTCACTAGCGGGAGGGCTTTTTACAATGAGCAGTTCTTC
CASSVTSGRAFYNEQFF